This T cell receptor (beta chain) was captured by sequencing in a study of cytomegalovirus exposure and HLA in healthy donors. Study summary: One earlier analysis, a look at around 170 million T cells, found some 120 million unique TCR beta sequences. Study-level results: Reportedly, cytomegalovirus status was diagnosed with high sensitivity and specificity. Follow-up analysis found HLA locus-dependent TCR association rates, highest for DRB1 and lowest for HLA-C. Analysis was carried out at a later point, and it linked a missense DCLRE1C variant to TCR beta V- and J-gene trimming.

Germline loops: CDR1 MGHRA, CDR2 YSYEKL. V was pared by 1 base and J by 6 bases, with 3 bases of the junction left unmatched. This CDR3 is 15 amino acids long. This clone was counted a few times. Its antigen is unidentified. Primers: 60 Vbeta forward and 13 Jbeta reverse. The table came from immunoSEQ multiplex PCR; TCRdb's copy has only in-frame clones and leaves some out. Counted here are approximately 130,000 clones, approximately 60% occurring once; the ten biggest clones make up 2% to 2.5%. This chain uses TRBV4-1 with TRBJ1-2; 12 bases agree with TRBD1. The specimen sequenced was PBMCs. The clonotype was recovered from a woman in her thirties or forties in good health and CMV-seronegative. CDR3: CASSQVGQGADGYTF. DNA for the CDR3: TGCGCCAGCAGCCAAGTGGGACAGGGGGCGGATGGCTACACCTTC.